The clone carrying this T cell receptor (beta chain) was picked up many times. Amplification of TCR beta CDR3 regions used RNA as the template. Carried out on the TCR CDR3, a first-round RT-PCR used the HTBI primer set. MiXCR, applied by TCRdb to the multiplex PCR reads, yields one record per CDR3 protein. Here the sample spans around 200,000 distinct CDR3 sequences, about 18% being singletons. Trimming removed 5 bases at V and 8 bases at J, with 19 bases between. Germline V gene data show CDR1 as LNHDA and CDR2 as SQIVND (reference sequence). The CDR3 is made up of 15 amino acids. The data were obtained in a study of T cells in Graves' hyperthyroidism and ophthalmopathy.

The chain carries TRBV19 and TRBJ2-1; D remains ambiguous. The TCR sequence derives from a man aged 40-49 years with Graves' hyperthyroidism. The sequencing input was blood. The CDR3 DNA reads as TGTGCCAGTAGTTCCTGGCGTCTGATTAACGATGAGCAGTTCTTC. It translates to CASSSWRLINDEQFF. Full variable domain (outside the CDR3, taken from reference TRBV19 and TRBJ2-1): DGGITQSPKYLFRKEGQNVTLSCEQNLNHDAMYWYRQDPGQGLRLIYYSQIVNDFQKGDIAEGYSVSREKKESFPLTVTSAQKNPTAFYLCASSSWRLINDEQFFGPGTRLTVL.